Shown below are 17 T cell receptor beta chains from a single sample sequenced in a study of blood T cell repertoires in COVID-19. This table comes from immunoSEQ multiplex PCR, and its TCRdb copy is limited to in-frame clones, with some not included. The sample has 290,000 or so clones, around 86% seen once. Sequencing input: peripheral blood. These receptors came from a man between 65 and 80 years old with acute or convalescent COVID-19.

This chain uses TRBV6-6 with TRBJ2-5; TRBD1 matches at 7 bases. With 2 bases clipped from V and 5 bases from J, the junction kept 5 bases outside the gene matches. The CDR3 is 14 residues long. Germline values: CDR1 MNHNY, CDR2 SVGAGI (reference sequence). Here the CDR3 DNA reads TGTGCCAGCAGTTACGGGGACAGCGCGGAGACCCAGTACTTC. Translated: CASSYGDSAETQYF.

The gene calls are TRBV10-3 and TRBJ2-5; TRBD1 matches 12 bases. The germline CDR1 and CDR2 sequences are ENHRY and SYGVKD. The CDR3 length is 14 residues. J lost 5 bases, V lost 5 bases, and 3 bases had no gene match. The CDR3 DNA reads as TGTGCCATCAGTCCGGGACAGGGGGCTGAGACCCAGTACTTC. It yields the protein CAISPGQGAETQYF.

The rearrangement joins TRBV7-2 to TRBJ2-5, with TRBD2 identical over 9 bases. The germline gives CDR1 SGHTA, CDR2 FQGNSA. This CDR3 is built from 16 residues. The ends lost 3 bases at V and 1 base at J; junction bases unmatched: 6. DNA for the CDR3: TGTGCCAGCAGCTTTATGGGCGGGGGGGCCCAAGAGACCCAGTACTTC. Its protein is CASSFMGGGAQETQYF.

This chain connects TRBV3-1 (or the pseudogene TRBV3-2) to TRBJ1-1; TRBD1 is a possible D gene (6 bases). The CDR3 sequence is 15 residues long. The germline CDR1 and CDR2 sequences are LGHDT and YNNKEL (reference sequence). The germline V and J ends were trimmed by 3 bases and 2 bases, with 13 bases remaining between them. The CDR3 sequence: CASSQAGTINTEAFF. CDR3 sequence (DNA): TGTGCCAGCAGCCAGGCCGGGACAATTAACACTGAAGCTTTCTTT.

V usage is TRBV29-1 and J usage is TRBJ1-1; D is perhaps TRBD1 (5 bases). The CDR3 loop spans 13 amino acids. Trimming pared 3 bases from V and 3 bases from J, leaving 11 bases between. The germline V gene has CDR1 SQVTM and CDR2 ANQGSEA. The CDR3 DNA sequence: TGCAGCGTTGATAGGGTAGGGGACACTGAAGCTTTCTTT. Translation: CSVDRVGDTEAFF.

This chain joins TRBV6-1 and TRBJ1-2; TRBD1 is a possible D gene (5 bases). Deletions cut 2 bases from V and 7 bases from J, with 14 bases between. This CDR3 is built from 14 residues. CDR1 is MNHNS and CDR2 is SASEGT in the germline V gene. The CDR3 DNA is TGTGCCAGCAGTGAACCAGGGAAGGAGGGTGGCTACACCTTC. It is translated as CASSEPGKEGGYTF.

The V gene is TRBV9, the J gene TRBJ2-1, with TRBD2 identical over 12 bases. Trimming removed 4 bases from V and 10 bases from J; junction bases left unmatched: 15. Per the germline V gene, CDR1 is SGDLS and CDR2 is YYNGEE. The CDR3 has 17 amino acids. For the CDR3, the DNA is TGTGCCAGCAGCCCCCTAGGGGCTAGCGGGGGGGTGAAGGAGCAGTTCTTC. Amino acids: CASSPLGASGGVKEQFF.

The J gene is TRBJ2-1, the V gene TRBV4-2, with 10 bases identical to TRBD2. Germline lookup yields CDR1 LGHNA and CDR2 YNFKEQ. Trimming took 0 bases from V and 10 from J; bases not matched to a gene: 12. The CDR3 is 17 amino acids. CDR3 DNA sequence: TGTGCCAGCAGCCAAGAAAGGAACCTAGCGGGAGCGGGCGAGCAGTTCTTC. Translated, it gives CASSQERNLAGAGEQFF.

V gene TRBV2 combines with J gene TRBJ2-7; 9 bases fit TRBD1. V shed 7 bases, J shed 5 bases, and the junction held 6 bases outside the gene matches. Germline V gives CDR1 SNHLY, CDR2 FYNNEI. The CDR3 covers 13 residues. CDR3: CASIRDRDHEQYF. DNA for the CDR3: TGTGCCAGCATCCGGGACAGGGACCACGAGCAGTACTTC.

The chain is built from TRBV28 and TRBJ2-1, with TRBD1 matching over 7 bases. Germline V gene data show CDR1 as MDHEN and CDR2 as SYDVKM. The CDR3 covers 16 residues. V dropped 5 bases and J dropped 5; count of bases not matched to a gene: 12. The CDR3 sequence: CASSGRFWDSHNEQFF. The CDR3 region has the DNA TGTGCCAGCAGTGGGCGTTTCTGGGACAGCCACAATGAGCAGTTCTTC.

The V gene is TRBV28, the J gene TRBJ1-5; TRBD1 matches at 9 bases. Germline V lookup: CDR1 MDHEN, CDR2 SYDVKM. The ends lost 5 bases at V and 6 bases at J; junction bases unmatched: 8. The CDR3 runs to 15 residues. CDR3 bases: TGTGCCAGCAGTCTCGGGACAGGGTTCGGTCAGCCCCAGCATTTT. The encoded protein is CASSLGTGFGQPQHF.

The table lists this clone with a count of one. CDR3 nucleotides: TGTGCCAGCTTACAGGGGCAGAACACTGAAGCTTTCTTT. Its translation is CASLQGQNTEAFF. The genes are TRBV18 and TRBJ1-1; TRBD1 agrees at 7 bases. The V gene's germline CDR1 is KGHSH and CDR2 LQKENI. The trim removed 7 bases at V and 1 base at J, leaving 3 bases unmatched. This CDR3 is built from 13 residues.

DNA of the CDR3: TGTGCCAGCAGCCAAGATATGGACGCAGGGTATACGCAGTATTTT. Translating gives CASSQDMDAGYTQYF. The chain has TRBV14 and TRBJ2-3; a possible D gene is TRBD1 (5 bases). V was cut by 0 bases and J by 7 bases, with 14 bases left in between. Germline assignment: CDR1 SGHDN and CDR2 FVKESK. The CDR3 loop spans 15 amino acids.

This rearrangement joins TRBV28 to TRBJ1-1; tentative D call: TRBD1 (6 bases). From germline, CDR1 is MDHEN and CDR2 SYDVKM. Trimming removed 4 bases at V and 9 bases at J, with 21 bases between. This CDR3 has 15 amino acids. CDR3 protein: CASSSGGGNREKAFF. The CDR3 DNA reads TGTGCCAGCAGTTCCGGGGGGGGAAACAGGGAAAAAGCTTTCTTT. Together with reference TRBV28 and TRBJ1-1, the CDR3 gives the full variable domain: DVKVTQSSRYLVKRTGEKVFLECVQDMDHENMFWYRQDPGLGLRLIYFSYDVKMKEKGDIPEGYSVSREKKERFSLILESASTNQTSMYLCASSSGGGNREKAFFGQGTRLTVV.

The chain couples TRBV2 to TRBJ1-2, with 9 bases identical to TRBD1. CDR3 length equals 14 residues. CDR1 is SNHLY and CDR2 is FYNNEI in the germline V gene. V lost 1 base, J lost 3 bases, and 0 bases stayed unmatched. In nucleotides, the CDR3 is TGTGCCAGCAGTGAAGGACAGGGGGACTATGGCTACACCTTC. Amino acid sequence: CASSEGQGDYGYTF. The entire variable domain, with the rest obtained from reference TRBV2 and TRBJ1-2, is as follows: EPEVTQTPSHQVTQMGQEVILRCVPISNHLYFYWYRQILGQKVEFLVSFYNNEISEKSEIFDDQFSVERPDGSNFTLKIRSTKLEDSAMYFCASSEGQGDYGYTFGSGTRLTVV.

The chain carries TRBV6-5 and TRBJ2-3, with D possibly matching TRBD2 (6 bases). V was cut by 7 bases and J by 2 bases, with 10 bases left in between. CDR1 and CDR2 (germline): MNHEY, SVGAGI. The CDR3 loop spans 13 amino acids. This CDR3 is CASTPSVTDTQYF. The CDR3 DNA sequence: TGTGCCAGCACTCCTAGCGTCACAGATACGCAGTATTTT.

The DNA for the CDR3 is TGTGCCACCAGCAGAGCAACCGGGACAGGGATGAACGAGCAGTACTTC. As protein: CATSRATGTGMNEQYF. The J gene is TRBJ2-7, the V gene TRBV15; the match to TRBD1 covers 9 bases. This CDR3 is built from 16 residues. The V gene end was trimmed by 1 base and the J gene end by 5 bases; junction bases not matched to a gene: 9. Germline CDR1 is LNHNV and CDR2 is YYDKDF (reference sequence).